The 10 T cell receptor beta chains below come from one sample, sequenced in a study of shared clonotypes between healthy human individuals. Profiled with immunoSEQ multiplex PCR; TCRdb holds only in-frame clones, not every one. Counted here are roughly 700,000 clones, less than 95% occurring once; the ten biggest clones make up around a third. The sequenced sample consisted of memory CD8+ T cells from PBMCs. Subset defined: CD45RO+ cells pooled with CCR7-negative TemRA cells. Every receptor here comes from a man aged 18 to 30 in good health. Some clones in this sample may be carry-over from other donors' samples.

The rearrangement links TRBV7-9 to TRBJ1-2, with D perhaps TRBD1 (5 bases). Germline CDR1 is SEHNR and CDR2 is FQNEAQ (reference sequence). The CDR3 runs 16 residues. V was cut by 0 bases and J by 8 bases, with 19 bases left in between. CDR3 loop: CASSLAWPTGSGGYTF. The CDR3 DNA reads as TGTGCCAGCAGCTTAGCTTGGCCCACAGGTTCAGGGGGCTACACCTTC.

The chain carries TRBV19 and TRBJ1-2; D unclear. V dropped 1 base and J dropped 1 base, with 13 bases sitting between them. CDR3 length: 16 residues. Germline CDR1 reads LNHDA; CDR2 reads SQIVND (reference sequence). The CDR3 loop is CASSIGVGGSNYGYTF. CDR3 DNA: TGTGCCAGTAGTATAGGAGTAGGAGGGAGTAACTATGGCTACACCTTC.

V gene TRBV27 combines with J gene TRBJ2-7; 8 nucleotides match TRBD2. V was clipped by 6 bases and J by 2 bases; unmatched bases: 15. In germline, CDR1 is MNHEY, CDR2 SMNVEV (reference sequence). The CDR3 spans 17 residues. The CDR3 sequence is CASSQLVIAGSPYEQYF. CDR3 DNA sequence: TGTGCCAGCAGCCAATTAGTGATAGCGGGATCGCCCTACGAGCAGTACTTC.

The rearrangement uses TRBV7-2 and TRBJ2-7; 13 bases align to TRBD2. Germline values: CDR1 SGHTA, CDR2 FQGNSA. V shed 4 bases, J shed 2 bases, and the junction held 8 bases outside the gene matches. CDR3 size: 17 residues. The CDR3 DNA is TGTGCCAGCAGCTCCCGGACGGGACTAGCGGGGCCCTACGAGCAGTACTTC. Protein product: CASSSRTGLAGPYEQYF.

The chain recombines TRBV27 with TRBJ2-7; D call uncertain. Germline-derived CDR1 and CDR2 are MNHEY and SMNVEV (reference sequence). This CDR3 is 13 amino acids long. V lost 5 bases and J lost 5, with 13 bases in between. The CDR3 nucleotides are TGTGCCAGCAGTCCACTCCCCGGCCACGAGCAGTACTTC. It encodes CASSPLPGHEQYF.

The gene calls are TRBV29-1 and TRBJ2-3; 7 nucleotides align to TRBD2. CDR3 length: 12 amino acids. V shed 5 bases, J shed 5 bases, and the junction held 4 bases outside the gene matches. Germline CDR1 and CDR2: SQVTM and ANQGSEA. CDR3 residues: CSVMGGVDTQYF. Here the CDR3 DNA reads TGCAGCGTTATGGGAGGGGTAGATACGCAGTATTTT.

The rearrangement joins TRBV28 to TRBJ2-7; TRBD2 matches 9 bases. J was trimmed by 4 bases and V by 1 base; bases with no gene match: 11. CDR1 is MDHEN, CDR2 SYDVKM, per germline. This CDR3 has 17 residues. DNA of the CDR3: TGTGCCAGCAGTTTATATAGCGGGAGTGAAAAGTATTACGAGCAGTACTTC. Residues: CASSLYSGSEKYYEQYF.

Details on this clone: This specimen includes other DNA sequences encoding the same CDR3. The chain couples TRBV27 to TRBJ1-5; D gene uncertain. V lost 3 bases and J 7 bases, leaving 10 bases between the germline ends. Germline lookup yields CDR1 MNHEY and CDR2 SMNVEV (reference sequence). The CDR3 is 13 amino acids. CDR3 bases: TGTGCCAGCAGTTTCCGGGGAGGACAGCCCCAGCATTTT. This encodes CASSFRGGQPQHF.

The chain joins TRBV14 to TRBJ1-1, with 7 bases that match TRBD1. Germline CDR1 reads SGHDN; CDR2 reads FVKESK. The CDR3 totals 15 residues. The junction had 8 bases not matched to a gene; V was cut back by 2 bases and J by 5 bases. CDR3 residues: CASSQPGGVGTEAFF. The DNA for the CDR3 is TGTGCCAGCAGCCAACCAGGGGGGGTCGGGACTGAAGCTTTCTTT.

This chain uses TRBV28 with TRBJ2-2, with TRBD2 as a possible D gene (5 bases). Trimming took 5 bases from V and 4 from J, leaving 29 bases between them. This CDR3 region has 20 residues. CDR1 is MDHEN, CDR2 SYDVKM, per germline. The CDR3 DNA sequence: TGTGCCAGCAGTATAACGGGATTCATCGGAGAGGGAGTATCCACCGGGGAGCTGTTTTTT. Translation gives CASSITGFIGEGVSTGELFF.